The clone carrying this T cell receptor (beta chain) was seen only a few times. The data were taken from a study of CD8 T cells in acute hepatitis C reinfection. Points from the study as a whole: TRBV04 and TRBV06 were preferentially used in all groups, not explained by naive pool overrepresentation.

With 5 bases removed from V and 0 bases from J, the gap between germline ends came to 8 bases. Germline V lookup: CDR1 SGDLS, CDR2 YYNGEE. CDR3 length: 13 residues. Sample time point: at least 347 days after estimated infection, following spontaneous clearance. Sequencing of hepatitis C virus-specific cells was done ex vivo rather than after in vitro expansion. Libraries were prepared by immunoSEQ multiplex PCR; TCRdb keeps only in-frame clonotypes and omits some of them. Of about 2,600 clones listed, 65% to 75% are singletons. V is TRBV9 and J is TRBJ2-5; D possibly corresponds to TRBD1 (6 bases). This sequence originates from a man aged 35 to 55 who spontaneously cleared hepatitis C infection. Sequencing used HCV NS3-1073 tetramer-sorted CD8+ T cells from PBMCs, obtained at follow-up. CDR3 loop: CASSKGDQETQYF. The CDR3 DNA reads TGTGCCAGCAGTAAGGGGGACCAAGAGACCCAGTACTTC.